Listed here is a single TCR beta chain. This clonotype was picked up many times. No antigen is known for it. Base qualities are not at hand, and no much larger clone is one base apart. This record belongs to a study of T-cell reconstitution after alpha-beta-depleted transplantation in children listed by TCRdb under 2016. Turning to the overall study: Using TCR repertoire profiling, the study quantitatively followed how T-cell immune reconstitution unfolded in children after TCRalphabeta/CD19-depleted allogeneic hematopoietic cell transplantation.

The germline V gene supplies CDR1 LGHNA and CDR2 YNFKEQ. Its CDR3 holds 15 amino acids, cysteine through phenylalanine. Just CDR3 DNA is preserved here, 45 bases in frame from base 1. V is pared back by 0 bases and J by 6 bases, with 14 bases lying between the germline termini. The library was made by PCR. The sequencer was an Illumina HiSeq 2500. Molecular barcoding was employed in the preparation of TCR libraries, with unique molecular identifiers being used to normalize TCRbeta repertoire quantification. The public reads were run again by TCRdb, first through fastp at Q25 and then through MiXCR, and only productive beta chains were kept. Every distinct CDR3 protein forms one entry, paired with its most common genes and DNA. The sample includes roughly 98,000 distinct CDR3 sequences, with roughly a sixth observed a single time. The biggest ten clones account for around a fifth of the sample. Overall study outcomes, separate from this receptor: Apparently early alphabetaT-cell count recovery about two months after transplant reportedly relied on only several hundred rapidly expanded clones derived from non-depleted graft cells. In some patients, the high TCRbeta diversity seen at day 60 was put down to recipient T cells and intrathymic progenitors that had survived conditioning. The frequencies of hyperexpanded clones fell over the following months, and after one year, T-cell counts and TCRbeta diversity were mostly attributed to newly produced T cells.

Explained via the paper, the treatment or condition label denotes: allogeneic hematopoietic cell transplantation with graft depleted of TCRalphabeta T cells and CD19 B cells. The transplant recipients were children given TCRalphabeta/CD19-depleted allogeneic hematopoietic cell grafts. This sequence uses TRBV4-2 and TRBJ1-2; the D gene remains uncertain. The sequence was obtained from a male patient between 2 and 9 years old who had a stem cell transplant for acute lymphoblastic leukemia, so the T cells may come from the graft donor. The sequencing used PBMCs, mostly from graft donor cells, collected 180 days after TCRalphabeta/CD19-depleted stem cell transplant. The CDR3 protein is CASSQDRGSGHGYTF. The DNA is as follows: TGTGCCAGCAGCCAAGATCGCGGAAGCGGGCATGGCTACACCTTC.